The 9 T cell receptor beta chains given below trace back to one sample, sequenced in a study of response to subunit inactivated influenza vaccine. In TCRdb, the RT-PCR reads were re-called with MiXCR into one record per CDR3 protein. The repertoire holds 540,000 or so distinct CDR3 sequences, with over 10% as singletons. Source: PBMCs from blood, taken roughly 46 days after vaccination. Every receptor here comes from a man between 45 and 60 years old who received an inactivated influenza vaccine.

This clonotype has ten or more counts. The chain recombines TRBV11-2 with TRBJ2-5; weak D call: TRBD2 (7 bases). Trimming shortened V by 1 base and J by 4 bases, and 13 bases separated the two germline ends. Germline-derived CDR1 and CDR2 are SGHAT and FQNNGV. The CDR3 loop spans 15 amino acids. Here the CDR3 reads CASSLVGGAGETQYF. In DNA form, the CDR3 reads TGTGCCAGCAGCTTAGTAGGGGGGGCCGGAGAGACCCAGTACTTC.

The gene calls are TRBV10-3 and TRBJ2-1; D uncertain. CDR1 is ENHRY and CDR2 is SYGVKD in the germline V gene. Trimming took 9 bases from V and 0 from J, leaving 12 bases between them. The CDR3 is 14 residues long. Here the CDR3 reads CAIEGDDSYNEQFF. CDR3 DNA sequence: TGTGCCATAGAAGGAGACGACTCCTACAATGAGCAGTTCTTC.

The DNA for the CDR3 is TGTGCCAGCAGCTTAGCGCAGGAGGGGATCGGGGAGCTGTTTTTT. Amino acid sequence: CASSLAQEGIGELFF. V is TRBV7-9 and J is TRBJ2-2; TRBD2 might be the D (6 bases). CDR3 length: 15 residues. V dropped 0 bases and J dropped 7 bases, with 12 bases sitting between them. Germline V gene lookup returns CDR1 SEHNR and CDR2 FQNEAQ (reference sequence). The full variable domain, with the rest looked up from reference TRBV7-9 and TRBJ2-2, is DTGVSQNPRHKITKRGQNVTFRCDPISEHNRLYWYRQTLGQGPEFLTYFQNEAQLEKSRLLSDRFSAERPKGSFSTLEIQRTEQGDSAMYLCASSLAQEGIGELFFGEGSRLTVL.

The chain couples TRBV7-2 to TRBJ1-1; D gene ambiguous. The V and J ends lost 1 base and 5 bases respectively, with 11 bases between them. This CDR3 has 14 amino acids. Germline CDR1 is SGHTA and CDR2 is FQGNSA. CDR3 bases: TGTGCCAGCAGCTTAGTGGGTCGAAAGACTGAAGCTTTCTTT. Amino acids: CASSLVGRKTEAFF.

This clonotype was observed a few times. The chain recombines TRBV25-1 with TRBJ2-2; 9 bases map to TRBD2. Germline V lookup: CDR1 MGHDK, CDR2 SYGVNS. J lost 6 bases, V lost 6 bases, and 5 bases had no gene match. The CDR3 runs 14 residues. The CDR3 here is CASRLAGKAGELFF. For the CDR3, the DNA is TGTGCCAGCAGGCTAGCGGGAAAGGCCGGGGAGCTGTTTTTT.

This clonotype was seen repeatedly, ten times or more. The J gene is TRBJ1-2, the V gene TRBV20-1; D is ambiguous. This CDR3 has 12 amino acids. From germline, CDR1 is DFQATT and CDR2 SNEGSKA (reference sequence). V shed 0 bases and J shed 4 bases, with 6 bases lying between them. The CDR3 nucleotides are TGCAGTGCTAGAGATAGAGGCTATGGCTACACCTTC. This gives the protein CSARDRGYGYTF.

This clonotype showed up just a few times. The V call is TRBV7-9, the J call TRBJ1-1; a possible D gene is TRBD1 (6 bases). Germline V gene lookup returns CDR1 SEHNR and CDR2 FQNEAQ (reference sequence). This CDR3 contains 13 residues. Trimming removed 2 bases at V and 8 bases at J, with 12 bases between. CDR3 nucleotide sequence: TGTGCCAGCAGCTTAAGGGACAAGAAGGAAGCTTTCTTT. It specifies CASSLRDKKEAFF.

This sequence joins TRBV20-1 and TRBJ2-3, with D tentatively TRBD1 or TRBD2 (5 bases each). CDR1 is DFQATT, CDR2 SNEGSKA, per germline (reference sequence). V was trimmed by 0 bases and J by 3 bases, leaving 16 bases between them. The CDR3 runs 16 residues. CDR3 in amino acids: CSARDWRTPGTDTQYF. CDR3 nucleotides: TGCAGTGCTAGAGATTGGAGGACTCCAGGGACAGATACGCAGTATTTT.

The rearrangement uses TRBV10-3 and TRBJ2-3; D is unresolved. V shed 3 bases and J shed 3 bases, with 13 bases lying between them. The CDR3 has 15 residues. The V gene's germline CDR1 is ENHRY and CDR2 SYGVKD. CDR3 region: CAISDPPGQTDTQYF. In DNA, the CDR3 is TGTGCCATCAGTGACCCCCCCGGTCAGACAGATACGCAGTATTTT.